The 21 T cell receptor beta chains below all came from one sample that was sequenced in a study of OX40 agonist ivuxolimab in advanced cancers. Clones were sequenced by immunoSEQ multiplex PCR, and TCRdb holds only the in-frame ones, with some missing. The table has around 51,000 clones, approximately 91% seen once; the top ten hold 3% to 4.5%. The material was CD4+ or CD8+ T cells sorted from blood, obtained in a trial of the OX40 agonist ivuxolimab. Receptor source: an adult with an advanced solid tumor such as melanoma, head and neck, liver or kidney cancer.

The chain couples TRBV6-5 to TRBJ1-4, with a possible D match to TRBD1 (5 bases). V was cut by 8 bases and J by 5 bases, with 12 bases left in between. The CDR3 spans 13 residues. CDR1 is MNHEY and CDR2 is SVGAGI in the germline V gene. The CDR3 region has the DNA TGTGCCAGCTGGGGCAGCCCGAATGAAAAACTGTTTTTT. This encodes CASWGSPNEKLFF.

This clone was seen a few times. The rearrangement uses TRBV11-3 and TRBJ2-7, with TRBD1 as a possible D gene (6 bases). V shed 4 bases and J shed 7 bases, with 17 bases lying between them. This CDR3 contains 14 residues. Germline CDR1 reads SGHNT; CDR2 reads YENEEA. The CDR3 sequence: CASSSRGGGEEQYF. The CDR3 nucleotides are TGTGCCAGCAGCTCCCGAGGGGGTGGGGAAGAGCAGTACTTC. Looking up the rest from reference TRBV11-3 and TRBJ2-7 gives the full variable domain: EAGVVQSPRYKIIEKKQPVAFWCNPISGHNTLYWYLQNLGQGPELLIRYENEEAVDDSQLPKDRFSAERLKGVDSTLKIQPAELGDSAVYLCASSSRGGGEEQYFGPGTRLTVT.

The chain has TRBV19 and TRBJ1-2; D is undetermined. CDR1 and CDR2 from the germline V gene are LNHDA and SQIVND (reference sequence). Deletions cut 5 bases from V and 0 bases from J, with 10 bases between. This CDR3 spans 14 amino acids. Written as DNA, the CDR3 is TGTGCCAGTAGTCATATAGCTTCTAACTATGGCTACACCTTC. It is translated as CASSHIASNYGYTF.

The chain uses TRBV6-6 and TRBJ2-7; D is unclear. The V gene lost 2 bases and the J gene lost 6 bases, with 8 bases spanning the gap. The CDR3 spans 12 residues. The germline CDR1 and CDR2 sequences are MNHNY and SVGAGI (reference sequence). The CDR3 coding sequence is TGTGCCAGCAGTTACGCCACCTCCGAGCAGTACTTC. Protein: CASSYATSEQYF.

V gene TRBV10-3 combines with J gene TRBJ1-4; 7 bases map to TRBD1. V lost 3 bases and J lost 5; bases outside the gene matches: 6. This CDR3 is 15 amino acids long. The germline V gene has CDR1 ENHRY and CDR2 SYGVKD. CDR3 loop: CAISDSSGGNEKLFF. CDR3 coding DNA: TGTGCCATCAGTGACTCTTCAGGGGGAAATGAAAAACTGTTTTTT.

J is TRBJ1-1 and V is TRBV28, with a possible D match to TRBD1 (5 bases). This CDR3 has 14 residues. Germline V gives CDR1 MDHEN, CDR2 SYDVKM. Between the trimmed V and J ends, which lost 1 base and 1 base, there was a span of 7 bases. In DNA form, the CDR3 reads TGTGCCAGCAGTTTATACGGGGGGAACACTGAAGCTTTCTTT. Its protein product is CASSLYGGNTEAFF.

This clone was seen just once. V gene TRBV27 combines with J gene TRBJ2-1, with a possible D match to TRBD1 (6 bases). Trimming stripped 1 base from V and 4 bases from J, with 17 bases between. Per germline, CDR1 MNHEY and CDR2 SMNVEV (reference sequence). The CDR3 has 17 residues. The CDR3 reads CASSLYSRQDIYNEQFF. The CDR3 region has the DNA TGTGCCAGCAGTTTATATTCGCGACAGGATATATACAATGAGCAGTTCTTC.

The chain employs TRBV28 and TRBJ1-5; D is undetermined. V was clipped by 3 bases and J by 5 bases, with 11 bases between them. The length of the CDR3 is 14 residues. Germline V gene sequence: CDR1 MDHEN, CDR2 SYDVKM. The CDR3: CASSFIKRDQPQHF. CDR3 in DNA: TGTGCCAGCAGTTTTATAAAGAGGGATCAGCCCCAGCATTTT.

The chain links TRBV28 to TRBJ1-2; D may be TRBD1 (6 bases). Trimming stripped 5 bases from V and 2 bases from J, with 12 bases between. CDR3 length equals 14 residues. Germline-derived CDR1 and CDR2 are MDHEN and SYDVKM. CDR3 DNA: TGTGCCAGCAGTGGCCGGGACAAGAACTATGGCTACACCTTC. Translated: CASSGRDKNYGYTF.

The chain has TRBV6-6 and TRBJ1-2; D gene uncertain. Per the germline V gene, CDR1 is MNHNY and CDR2 is SVGAGI (reference sequence). The CDR3 runs to 15 residues. V was shortened by 6 bases and J by 3 bases, with 17 bases between the two germline ends. The CDR3 bases are TGTGCCAGCAGCCCACTCAAGGGTGCGGACTATGGCTACACCTTC. This translates into CASSPLKGADYGYTF.

In DNA, the CDR3 is TGTGCCAGCAGCTTAGGACTCGAAACAGATACGCAGTATTTT. Its protein product is CASSLGLETDTQYF. The chain employs TRBV7-9 and TRBJ2-3, with D unclear. The V gene's germline CDR1 is SEHNR and CDR2 FQNEAQ (reference sequence). The CDR3 loop spans 14 amino acids. Trimming took 1 base from V and 3 from J, leaving 8 bases between them.

V and J are TRBV27 and TRBJ1-5; weak D call: TRBD1 (5 bases). Germline-derived CDR1 and CDR2 are MNHEY and SMNVEV (reference sequence). CDR3 size: 15 residues. The V end was cut by 3 bases, the J end by 3 bases, with 12 bases between. The CDR3 sequence is CASSLGQGNNQPQHF. CDR3 nucleotide sequence: TGTGCCAGCAGTTTGGGCCAGGGTAACAATCAGCCCCAGCATTTT.

The chain couples TRBV28 to TRBJ1-1; 7 nucleotides line up with TRBD1. Germline loops: CDR1 MDHEN, CDR2 SYDVKM. This CDR3 region has 21 residues. J lost 1 base, V lost 1 base, and 21 bases had no gene match. Here the CDR3 reads CASSLYVAAQLQGRRNTEAFF. CDR3 in DNA: TGTGCCAGCAGTTTATATGTGGCCGCTCAGCTACAGGGGAGAAGGAACACTGAAGCTTTCTTT.

This clone was seen more than once but under ten times. The chain carries TRBV6-5 and TRBJ2-5; D uncertain. CDR3 length: 14 residues. Trimming took off 5 bases at V and 1 base at J, with 11 bases between the two ends. Germline loops: CDR1 MNHEY, CDR2 SVGAGI. The CDR3 DNA reads TGTGCCAGCAGTAGGGAAGTCTTCCAAGAGACCCAGTACTTC. Amino acid sequence: CASSREVFQETQYF.

J is TRBJ1-6 and V is TRBV27; D may be TRBD1 (5 bases). The CDR3 spans 13 residues. Deletions cut 7 bases from V and 7 bases from J, with 11 bases between. The germline V gene has CDR1 MNHEY and CDR2 SMNVEV (reference sequence). The DNA of the CDR3 is TGTGCCAGCACTCCAACAGGAAATTCACCCCTCCACTTT. This sequence encodes CASTPTGNSPLHF.

The rearrangement links TRBV5-4 to TRBJ2-3; 15 nucleotides align to TRBD2. Germline trimming cut 3 bases from V and 0 bases from J; bases unmatched to any gene: 5. Germline V gene sequence: CDR1 SGHNT, CDR2 YYREEE (reference sequence). The CDR3 is 18 amino acids. The CDR3 sequence: CASSWPGLAGGSTDTQYF. In DNA, the CDR3 is TGTGCCAGCAGCTGGCCGGGACTAGCGGGGGGTAGCACAGATACGCAGTATTTT.

The rearrangement uses TRBV5-1 and TRBJ1-1, with 7 positions matching TRBD1. The trim removed 3 bases at V and 5 bases at J, leaving 10 bases unmatched. The CDR3 extends over 15 amino acids. The germline V gene has CDR1 SGHRS and CDR2 YFSETQ. The CDR3 DNA is TGCGCCAGCAGCTATACAATTCAGGGGGGTACTGAAGCTTTCTTT. Protein sequence: CASSYTIQGGTEAFF.

The rearrangement links TRBV2 to TRBJ2-1, with 10 positions matching TRBD2. Trimming cost V 4 bases and J 9 bases; bases outside gene matches: 9. The CDR3 consists of 15 residues. Germline V gives CDR1 SNHLY, CDR2 FYNNEI. CDR3 sequence: CASSVSASGGAEQFF. The CDR3 DNA follows: TGTGCCAGCAGTGTTTCGGCTAGCGGGGGAGCTGAGCAGTTCTTC. Together with reference TRBV2 and TRBJ2-1, the CDR3 gives the full variable domain: EPEVTQTPSHQVTQMGQEVILRCVPISNHLYFYWYRQILGQKVEFLVSFYNNEISEKSEIFDDQFSVERPDGSNFTLKIRSTKLEDSAMYFCASSVSASGGAEQFFGPGTRLTVL.

The rearrangement links TRBV27 to TRBJ2-1; unclear D gene. CDR3 size: 11 residues. Trimming took off 5 bases at V and 3 bases at J, with 2 bases between the two ends. Germline lookup yields CDR1 MNHEY and CDR2 SMNVEV (reference sequence). In DNA form, the CDR3 reads TGTGCCAGCAGTAACTACAATGAGCAGTTCTTC. Translated, it gives CASSNYNEQFF.

This chain connects TRBV6-7 to TRBJ1-1; the D gene is possibly TRBD1 (6 bases). TRBV6-7 falls under the ORF class, with uncertain function. The ends were cut back, 7 bases at V and 3 bases at J, with 27 bases in the middle. The CDR3 spans 18 residues. The CDR3 reads CASTTPPGGRRSYTEAFF. The CDR3 DNA is TGTGCCAGCACCACCCCGCCTGGGGGCCGCCGAAGTTACACTGAAGCTTTCTTT.

This clone was found once. The V and J genes are TRBV28 and TRBJ1-1; D remains unclear. CDR3 length: 16 residues. Germline CDR1 and CDR2: MDHEN and SYDVKM. V was clipped by 5 bases and J by 0 bases, with 16 bases between them. CDR3 in DNA: TGTGCCAGCAGTCCCCATGCGAGCATTTTGAACACTGAAGCTTTCTTT. It is translated as CASSPHASILNTEAFF.